The entry below gives a single T cell receptor beta chain sequence along with its context. This sample is drawn from a study of T cell changes during pregnancy in multiple sclerosis. Assay: immunoSEQ multiplex PCR; the TCRdb copy retains only in-frame clones and omits some. The table records tens of thousands of clones, around 96% of them present only once. CDR1 is MNHEY, CDR2 SVGAGI, per germline. V was clipped by 0 bases and J by 5 bases, with 13 bases between them. This CDR3 has 16 amino acids. The sequence was obtained from a female donor with multiple sclerosis, enrolled in a pregnancy study. Sequenced material: CD8+ T cells from peripheral blood mononuclear cells, taken after pregnancy. The chain is built from TRBV6-5 and TRBJ2-2; D is perhaps TRBD1 (7 bases). CDR3 DNA: TGTGCCAGCAGTTACTCGCAGGGGGGATGGACCGGGGAGCTGTTTTTT. Its protein is CASSYSQGGWTGELFF.